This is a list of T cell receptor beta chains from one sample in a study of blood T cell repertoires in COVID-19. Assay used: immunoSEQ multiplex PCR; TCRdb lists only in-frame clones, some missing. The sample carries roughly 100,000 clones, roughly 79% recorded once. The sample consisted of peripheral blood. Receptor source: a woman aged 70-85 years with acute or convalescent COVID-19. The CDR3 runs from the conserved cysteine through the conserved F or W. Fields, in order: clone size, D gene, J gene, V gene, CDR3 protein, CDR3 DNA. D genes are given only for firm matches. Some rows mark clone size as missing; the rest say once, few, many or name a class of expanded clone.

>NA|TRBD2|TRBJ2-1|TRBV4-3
CASSQALGAASGSGDEQFF
TGCGCCAGCAGCCAAGCCTTAGGGGCAGCTAGCGGGAGTGGCGATGAGCAGTTCTTC
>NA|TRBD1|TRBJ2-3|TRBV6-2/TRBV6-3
CASSPLWTGSTDTQYF
TGTGCCAGCAGCCCTCTGTGGACAGGTAGCACAGATACGCAGTATTTT
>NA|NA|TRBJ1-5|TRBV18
CASSPTGDSNQPQHF
TGTGCCAGCTCACCGACAGGTGATAGCAATCAGCCCCAGCATTTT
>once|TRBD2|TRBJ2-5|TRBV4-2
CASSQDPFLREAREGETQYF
TGTGCCAGCAGCCAAGACCCCTTTTTGCGGGAGGCTAGGGAAGGAGAGACCCAGTACTTC
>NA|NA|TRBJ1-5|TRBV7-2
CASSRGGNWQPQHF
TGTGCCAGCAGCCGGGGGGGCAATTGGCAGCCCCAGCATTTT
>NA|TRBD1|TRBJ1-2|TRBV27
CASSRDRAYGYTF
TGTGCCAGCTCCCGCGACAGGGCCTATGGCTACACCTTC
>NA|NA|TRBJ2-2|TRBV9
CASSVAGGATGELFF
TGTGCCAGCAGCGTAGCTGGGGGGGCCACCGGGGAGCTGTTTTTT
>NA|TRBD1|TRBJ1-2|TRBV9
CASSPDRVEGYGYTF
TGTGCCAGCAGCCCAGACAGGGTCGAGGGCTATGGCTACACCTTC
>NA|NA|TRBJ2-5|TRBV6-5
CASSYRGETQYF
TGTGCCAGCAGTTACAGGGGTGAGACCCAGTACTTC
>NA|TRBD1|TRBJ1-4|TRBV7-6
CASSQDRSIEKLFF
TGTGCCAGCAGCCAGGACAGGTCGATTGAAAAACTGTTTTTT
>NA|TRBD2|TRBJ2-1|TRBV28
CASTGGRGRGEQFF
TGTGCCAGCACCGGCGGGAGGGGGCGGGGTGAGCAGTTCTTC
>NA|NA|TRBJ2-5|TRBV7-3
CASTAGGPETQYF
TGTGCCAGCACCGCCGGAGGGCCAGAGACCCAGTACTTC
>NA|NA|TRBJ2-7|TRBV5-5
CASTPISQGINEQYF
TGTGCCAGCACCCCGATCAGTCAGGGGATCAACGAGCAGTACTTC
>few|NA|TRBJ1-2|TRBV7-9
CASSLDSRFYGYTF
TGTGCCAGCAGCTTAGACAGCCGATTCTATGGCTACACCTTC
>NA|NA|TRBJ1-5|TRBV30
CAWSPNRNQPQHF
TGTGCCTGGAGTCCAAACAGAAATCAGCCCCAGCATTTT
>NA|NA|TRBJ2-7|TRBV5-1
CASSQDTTYEQYF
TGCGCCAGCAGCCAGGACACCACCTACGAGCAGTACTTC
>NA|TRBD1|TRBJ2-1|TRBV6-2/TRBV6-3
CASSYSSRGEQFF
TGTGCCAGCAGTTACTCGAGCAGGGGGGAGCAGTTCTTC
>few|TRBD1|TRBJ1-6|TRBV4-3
CASSQDLGQSNSPLHF
TGCGCCAGCAGCCAAGATTTGGGACAGAGTAATTCACCCCTCCACTTT
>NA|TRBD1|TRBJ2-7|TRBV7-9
CASSSTGTGGNEQYF
TGTGCCAGCAGCTCAACGGGGACAGGGGGCAACGAGCAGTACTTC
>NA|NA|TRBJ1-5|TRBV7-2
CASRKTGNQPQHF
TGTGCCAGCAGGAAGACTGGCAATCAGCCCCAGCATTTT
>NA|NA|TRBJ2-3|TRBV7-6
CASSSNGESPQQYF
TGTGCCAGCAGCTCCAATGGGGAGTCTCCGCAACAGTATTTT
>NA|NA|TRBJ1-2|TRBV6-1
CASSEAGGKKGGYTF
TGTGCCAGCAGTGAAGCTGGGGGCAAGAAGGGAGGCTACACCTTC
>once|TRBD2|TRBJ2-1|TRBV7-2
CASSFVSGPNEQFF
TGTGCCAGCAGCTTCGTTAGCGGGCCCAATGAGCAGTTCTTC
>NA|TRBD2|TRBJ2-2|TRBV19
CASSSLAGPGELFF
TGTGCCAGTAGTTCTTTAGCGGGACCCGGGGAGCTGTTTTTT
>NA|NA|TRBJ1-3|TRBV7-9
CASSLGSVDSGNTIYF
TGTGCCAGCAGCTTAGGAAGCGTCGACTCTGGAAACACCATATATTTT
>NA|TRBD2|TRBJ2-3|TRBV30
CAWGFGLAGTDTQYF
TGTGCCTGGGGTTTTGGGCTAGCGGGGACAGATACGCAGTATTTT
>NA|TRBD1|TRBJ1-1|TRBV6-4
CASRRQGASNTEAFF
TGTGCCAGCAGAAGGCAGGGGGCGTCGAACACTGAAGCTTTCTTT
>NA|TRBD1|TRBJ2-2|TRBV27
CASSSRQGVNTGELFF
TGTGCCAGCAGTTCAAGACAGGGGGTGAACACCGGGGAGCTGTTTTTT
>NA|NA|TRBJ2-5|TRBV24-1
CATSDLDGLFGETQYF
TGTGCCACCAGTGATTTAGACGGCCTCTTCGGGGAGACCCAGTACTTC
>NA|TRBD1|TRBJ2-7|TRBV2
CASSEEGAGYEQYF
TGTGCCAGCAGTGAAGAGGGGGCAGGCTACGAGCAGTACTTC
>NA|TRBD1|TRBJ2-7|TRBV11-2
CASSLEGQDFSYEQYF
TGTGCCAGCAGCTTAGAGGGACAGGACTTCTCCTACGAGCAGTACTTC
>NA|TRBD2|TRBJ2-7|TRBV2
CASSVTSGGRVSEQYF
TGTGCCAGCAGTGTCACTAGCGGGGGGAGGGTCTCCGAGCAGTACTTC
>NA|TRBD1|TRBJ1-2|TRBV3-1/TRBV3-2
CASSHRQGQGYGYTF
TGTGCCAGCAGCCATCGACAGGGTCAAGGCTATGGCTACACCTTC
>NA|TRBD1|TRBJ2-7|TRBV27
CASSATDRGRSYEQYF
TGTGCCAGCAGTGCCACGGACAGGGGTAGGTCCTACGAGCAGTACTTC
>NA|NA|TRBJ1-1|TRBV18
CASSLQSNTEAFF
TGTGCCAGCTCATTACAATCGAACACTGAAGCTTTCTTT
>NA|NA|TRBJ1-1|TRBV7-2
CASSLAAGRTEAFF
TGTGCCAGCAGCTTAGCAGCAGGGAGGACTGAAGCTTTCTTT
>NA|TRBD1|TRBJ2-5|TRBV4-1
CASSLIQGAGETQYF
TGCGCCAGCAGCCTTATACAGGGGGCAGGCGAGACCCAGTACTTC
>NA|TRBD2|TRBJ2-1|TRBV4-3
CASSQSLAGGPGNEQFF
TGCGCCAGCAGCCAATCCCTAGCGGGGGGGCCCGGCAATGAGCAGTTCTTC
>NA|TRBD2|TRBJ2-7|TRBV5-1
CASSLAGVAGGKSYEQYF
TGCGCCAGCAGCTTGGCAGGGGTAGCGGGAGGAAAGTCCTACGAGCAGTACTTC
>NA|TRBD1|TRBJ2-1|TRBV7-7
CASSLGYRGYNEQFF
TGTGCTAGCAGCTTAGGGTACAGGGGATACAATGAGCAGTTCTTC
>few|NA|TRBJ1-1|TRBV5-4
CASSLANRDTEAFF
TGTGCCAGCAGCTTGGCCAACAGGGACACTGAAGCTTTCTTT
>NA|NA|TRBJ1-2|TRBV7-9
CASSSARGYTF
TGTGCCAGCAGCTCCGCGCGTGGCTACACCTTC
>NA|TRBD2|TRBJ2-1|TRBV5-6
CASSFPGLAGGIHEQFF
TGTGCCAGCAGCTTTCCCGGACTAGCGGGAGGTATACATGAGCAGTTCTTC
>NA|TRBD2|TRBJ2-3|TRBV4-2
CASSQASGASTDTQYF
TGTGCCAGCAGCCAAGCTAGCGGGGCTAGCACAGATACGCAGTATTTT
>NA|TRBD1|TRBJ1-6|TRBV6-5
CASRPGQGGSPLHF
TGTGCCAGCAGGCCGGGACAGGGTGGTTCACCCCTCCACTTT
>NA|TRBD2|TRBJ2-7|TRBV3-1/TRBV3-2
CASSQGAGGQYEQYF
TGTGCCAGCAGCCAGGGAGCGGGGGGGCAATACGAGCAGTACTTC
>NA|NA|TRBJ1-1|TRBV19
CASSMVEASTEAFF
TGTGCCAGTAGTATGGTCGAGGCGAGCACTGAAGCTTTCTTT
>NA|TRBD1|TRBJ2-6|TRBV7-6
CASSWGQGSVLTF
TGTGCCAGCAGCTGGGGACAGGGTTCTGTCCTGACTTTC
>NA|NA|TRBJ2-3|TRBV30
CAFLGGPDTQYF
TGTGCCTTCTTGGGGGGGCCAGATACGCAGTATTTT
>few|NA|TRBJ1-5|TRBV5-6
CASSYNNQPQHF
TGTGCCAGCAGCTACAACAATCAGCCCCAGCATTTT
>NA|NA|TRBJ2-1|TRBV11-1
CASSFSGLGVYEQFF
TGTGCCAGCAGCTTTTCGGGACTTGGGGTTTATGAGCAGTTCTTC
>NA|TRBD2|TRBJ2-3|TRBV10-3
CAISGLAGGVDTQYF
TGTGCCATCAGTGGGCTAGCGGGGGGGGTAGATACGCAGTATTTT
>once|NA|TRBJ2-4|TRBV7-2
CASSSDTLAKNIQYF
TGTGCCAGCAGCTCGGACACTCTAGCCAAAAACATTCAGTACTTC